Listed here are 21 T cell receptor beta chains from one sample, sequenced in a study of shared clonotypes between healthy human individuals. Profiling relied on immunoSEQ multiplex PCR, and the TCRdb table lists in-frame clones only, not all of them. The sample includes roughly 1.5 million clones, 95% to 99% of them seen just once. Sequencing was carried out using naive CD4+ T cells sorted from blood. This sample's subset: CD45RA+ positively selected. The source of these receptors is a man younger than 45 in good health.

This chain connects TRBV5-1 to TRBJ2-5; 9 bases line up with TRBD2. The CDR3 has 17 residues. With 0 bases clipped from V and 1 base from J, the junction kept 7 bases outside the gene matches. In germline, CDR1 is SGHRS, CDR2 YFSETQ. The CDR3 sequence is CASSLVVAGVGQETQYF. The CDR3 bases are TGCGCCAGCAGCTTGGTAGTAGCGGGAGTCGGCCAAGAGACCCAGTACTTC.

V and J are TRBV23-1 and TRBJ2-7; perhaps TRBD2 as D (6 bases). TRBV23-1 is an open reading frame whose function is uncertain. V was clipped by 0 bases and J by 0 bases, with 12 bases between them. There are 16 residues in the CDR3. CDR3 loop: CASSQSVDGSSYEQYF. CDR3 nucleotide sequence: TGCGCCAGCAGTCAATCGGTGGACGGGAGCTCCTACGAGCAGTACTTC.

The CDR3: CATSGGTGSYNEQFF. The CDR3 nucleotides read TGTGCCACCAGCGGCGGGACAGGGTCCTACAATGAGCAGTTCTTC. The genes are TRBV15 and TRBJ2-1, with 9 bases lining up with TRBD1. The germline CDR1 and CDR2 sequences are LNHNV and YYDKDF (reference sequence). The CDR3 has 15 residues. V dropped 5 bases and J dropped 1; count of bases not matched to a gene: 3.

The chain couples TRBV10-3 to TRBJ1-3; D gene uncertain. Per germline, CDR1 ENHRY and CDR2 SYGVKD. CDR3 length equals 16 residues. V was shortened by 10 bases and J by 4 bases, with 23 bases between the two germline ends. CDR3 sequence (DNA): TGTGCCACCAACCTTAAAGGGCCTCTCACCGGAAACACCATATATTTT. Amino acid sequence: CATNLKGPLTGNTIYF.

The V and J genes are TRBV19 and TRBJ2-5, with TRBD1 matching over 7 bases. The length of the CDR3 is 15 residues. Looked up from germline, CDR1 is LNHDA and CDR2 is SQIVND (reference sequence). V trimming: 4 bases; J trimming: 2 bases; junction bases outside the gene matches: 7. The CDR3 nucleotides read TGTGCCAGTAGTACCCGACAGGGCCTTCAAGAGACCCAGTACTTC. Translation: CASSTRQGLQETQYF.

The chain employs TRBV7-8 and TRBJ2-7; no firm D call. CDR1 is SGHVS, CDR2 FQNEAQ, per germline. The CDR3 has 16 residues. V was shortened by 3 bases and J by 2 bases, with 17 bases between the two germline ends. CDR3 sequence (DNA): TGTGCCAGCAGCTTCTCTCCCAGCGTGGGAACCTACGAGCAGTACTTC. Translating it yields CASSFSPSVGTYEQYF.

The J gene is TRBJ1-2, the V gene TRBV10-1; D uncertain. This CDR3 spans 13 amino acids. The V gene lost 3 bases and the J gene lost 8 bases, with 13 bases spanning the gap. The germline V gene has CDR1 WNHNN and CDR2 SYGVQD (reference sequence). The CDR3 DNA sequence: TGCGCCAGCAGTGAAAATTCGGTGAGCGGCTACACCTTC. Protein: CASSENSVSGYTF.

The chain carries TRBV7-6 and TRBJ1-5; 7 bases agree with TRBD1. The CDR3 contains 15 residues. V was pared by 0 bases and J by 2 bases, with 1 base of the junction left unmatched. Germline CDR1 is SGHVS and CDR2 is FNYEAQ. CDR3 region: CASSLAGTGNQPQHF. The CDR3 DNA sequence: TGTGCCAGCAGCTTAGCGGGGACAGGCAATCAGCCCCAGCATTTT.

The DNA of the CDR3 is TGTGCCAGCAGCTTAGGGCAGGGGGCGCGCCAAGAGACCCAGTACTTC. The encoded protein is CASSLGQGARQETQYF. The chain links TRBV7-6 to TRBJ2-5, with TRBD1 identical over 8 bases. The germline CDR1 and CDR2 sequences are SGHVS and FNYEAQ. The CDR3 runs 16 residues. The V segment lost 1 base and the J segment 1 base; nucleotides outside the gene matches: 5.

The rearrangement uses TRBV4-1 and TRBJ2-1; D gene ambiguous. Germline CDR1 and CDR2: MGHRA and YSYEKL. Trimming shortened V by 1 base and J by 2 bases, and 18 bases separated the two germline ends. This CDR3 has 18 amino acids. The CDR3 region has the DNA TGCGCCAGCAGCCAAGTCGGGTATGGCGATGGCCCCTACAATGAGCAGTTCTTC. The encoded protein is CASSQVGYGDGPYNEQFF.

The V gene is TRBV27, the J gene TRBJ2-7, with TRBD2 as a possible D gene (5 bases). The length of the CDR3 is 14 residues. Trimming removed 5 bases from V and 6 bases from J, with 17 bases in between. Germline lookup yields CDR1 MNHEY and CDR2 SMNVEV (reference sequence). This CDR3 is CASSPRAMGSEQYF. Here the CDR3 DNA reads TGTGCCAGCAGTCCCCGGGCGATGGGGAGCGAGCAGTACTTC.

The rearrangement links TRBV5-4 to TRBJ2-2; D might be TRBD2 (6 bases). This CDR3 has 15 residues. CDR1 and CDR2 from the germline V gene are SGHNT and YYREEE (reference sequence). Trimming took off 0 bases at V and 5 bases at J, with 11 bases between the two ends. The CDR3 spells CASSLVAGSTGELFF. The CDR3 coding sequence is TGTGCCAGCAGCTTGGTGGCGGGATCGACCGGGGAGCTGTTTTTT.

The V gene is TRBV19, the J gene TRBJ2-1, with D possibly TRBD2 on 6 matching bases. This CDR3 has 16 amino acids. Looked up from germline, CDR1 is LNHDA and CDR2 is SQIVND (reference sequence). The ends were cut back, 3 bases at V and 8 bases at J, with 20 bases in the middle. CDR3 nucleotide sequence: TGTGCCAGTAGTATTCTTAGCGCGGGACTCGGAGATGAGCAGTTCTTC. This sequence encodes CASSILSAGLGDEQFF.

Turning to this clone: At one end, the junction sequence differs from germline, possibly due to a read error. Other DNA variants within this sample encode the same CDR3. V usage is TRBV18 and J usage is TRBJ2-1; 13 bases fit TRBD2. Germline CDR1 KGHSH, CDR2 LQKENI. CDR3 length equals 15 residues. This CDR3 is CASSPLAGGHNEQFF. The CDR3 DNA follows: TGTGCCAGCTCGCCACTAGCGGGAGGGCACAATGAGCAGTTCTTC.

This clone was recorded once. V gene TRBV9 combines with J gene TRBJ1-5, with a possible D match to TRBD1 (6 bases). The V end was cut by 3 bases, the J end by 9 bases, with 13 bases between. This CDR3 has 13 amino acids. The V gene's germline CDR1 is SGDLS and CDR2 YYNGEE. The CDR3 DNA is TGTGCCAGCAGCGCCGACCAGGACAGGCCCCAGCATTTT. Translation gives CASSADQDRPQHF.

The CDR3 nucleotides are TGTGCCAGCAGCGAGGGTACTGGAAACACCATATATTTT. Encoded protein: CASSEGTGNTIYF. The chain has TRBV9 and TRBJ1-3; D is ambiguous. V lost 3 bases and J lost 2, with 6 bases in between. The V gene's germline CDR1 is SGDLS and CDR2 YYNGEE. This CDR3 is 13 amino acids long. Drawing the rest from reference TRBV9 and TRBJ1-3, the complete variable domain is DSGVTQTPKHLITATGQRVTLRCSPRSGDLSVYWYQQSLDQGLQFLIQYYNGEERAKGNILERFSAQQFPDLHSELNLSSLELGDSALYFCASSEGTGNTIYFGEGSWLTVV.

The chain carries TRBV10-3 and TRBJ2-7; 9 nucleotides match TRBD2. Germline V CDR1 and CDR2: ENHRY, SYGVKD. Trimming cost V 8 bases and J 1 base; bases outside gene matches: 9. The CDR3 runs to 15 residues. CDR3 DNA: TGTGCCATCCGGGATTCCACTAGCGGGTCCTACGAGCAGTACTTC. Translated, it gives CAIRDSTSGSYEQYF.

The count of this clone is one. The rearrangement links TRBV27 to TRBJ2-2, with 7 bases fitting TRBD2. The CDR3 sequence is 15 residues long. From germline, CDR1 is MNHEY and CDR2 SMNVEV (reference sequence). Germline trimming cut 7 bases from V and 7 bases from J; bases unmatched to any gene: 12. DNA for the CDR3: TGTGCCAGCAAACGACTAGCCGTTGGGGGCGGGGAGCTGTTTTTT. This codes for CASKRLAVGGGELFF.

The rearrangement uses TRBV19 and TRBJ2-2; no reliable D call. CDR3 length equals 14 residues. V lost 8 bases to trimming and J lost 6 bases, with 16 bases between them. Germline V gene sequence: CDR1 LNHDA, CDR2 SQIVND (reference sequence). DNA of the CDR3: TGTGCCAGTGCAACCGACTGGTATTCCGGGGAGCTGTTTTTT. This gives the protein CASATDWYSGELFF. Full variable domain (missing parts from reference TRBV19 and TRBJ2-2): DGGITQSPKYLFRKEGQNVTLSCEQNLNHDAMYWYRQDPGQGLRLIYYSQIVNDFQKGDIAEGYSVSREKKESFPLTVTSAQKNPTAFYLCASATDWYSGELFFGEGSRLTVL.

Comments on this clone: The same CDR3 can be traced to other DNA sequences in this sample. The gene calls are TRBV9 and TRBJ2-5, with D possibly TRBD2 on 5 matching bases. The CDR3 has 13 amino acids. V lost 0 bases, J lost 3 bases, and 6 bases lay in between. The germline gives CDR1 SGDLS, CDR2 YYNGEE. Here the CDR3 reads CASSVVGEETQYF. CDR3 DNA: TGTGCCAGCAGCGTAGTCGGGGAAGAGACCCAGTACTTC.

CDR3 sequence reads: CASSLASGFDAFF. Here the CDR3 DNA reads TGTGCCAGCAGCTTAGCTTCCGGGTTTGACGCTTTCTTT. The chain uses TRBV7-9 and TRBJ1-1; D unresolved. The CDR3 runs to 13 residues. Germline loops: CDR1 SEHNR, CDR2 FQNEAQ (reference sequence). The V end was cut by 0 bases, the J end by 11 bases, with 13 bases between. Looking up the rest from reference TRBV7-9 and TRBJ1-1 gives the full variable domain: DTGVSQNPRHKITKRGQNVTFRCDPISEHNRLYWYRQTLGQGPEFLTYFQNEAQLEKSRLLSDRFSAERPKGSFSTLEIQRTEQGDSAMYLCASSLASGFDAFFGQGTRLTVV.